This TCR beta chain is from a study of cytomegalovirus exposure and HLA in healthy donors. With regard to this clone: Its antigen is unknown.

Using immunoSEQ multiplex PCR, the repertoire was profiled, and TCRdb retains in-frame clones only, with some absent. Here the sample spans more than 45,000 clones, roughly 89% being singletons. Regarding the study as a whole: Some TCR beta chains (approximately 180 of them) were listed as cytomegalovirus-associated.

The CDR3 consists of 14 residues. Germline CDR1 reads SGHTA; CDR2 reads FQGTGA. V dropped 5 bases and J dropped 2 bases, with 9 bases sitting between them. The sequence was collected from a woman aged 18-30 years in good health and CMV-seronegative. Sample: PBMCs. This chain connects TRBV7-3 to TRBJ2-2, with a tentative D call TRBD1 (5 bases). In DNA, the CDR3 is TGTGCCAGCAGCCCCGGACATAACACCGGGGAGCTGTTTTTT. It translates to CASSPGHNTGELFF.